Each of the 32 T cell receptor beta chains below was sequenced from the same sample in a study of blood T cell repertoires in COVID-19. Sequencing was performed with immunoSEQ multiplex PCR; in TCRdb, only in-frame clones are kept and a portion is missing. The repertoire includes some 190,000 clones, approximately 85% of them detected once, and 5% to 7% sits in the top ten. The sample comprised PBMCs or T cells enriched from blood (not recorded which). Receptors originate from a man in his forties or fifties with acute COVID-19.

The chain links TRBV7-2 to TRBJ1-5; the D gene is possibly TRBD1 (5 bases). Germline-derived CDR1 and CDR2 are SGHTA and FQGNSA. CDR3 length: 14 residues. V was pared by 2 bases and J by 7 bases, with 12 bases between. CDR3 sequence reads: CASSLQRGAQPQHF. The CDR3 coding sequence is TGTGCCAGCAGCTTACAACGTGGGGCCCAGCCCCAGCATTTT.

The rearrangement uses TRBV7-7 and TRBJ2-5; D possibly corresponds to TRBD2 (6 bases). With 2 bases removed from V and 0 bases from J, the gap between germline ends came to 10 bases. The CDR3 covers 15 residues. CDR1 is SSHAT, CDR2 FNYEAQ, per germline (reference sequence). The CDR3 DNA is TGTGCCAGCAGCTTAATTGGGGGGTACCAAGAGACCCAGTACTTC. Its protein product is CASSLIGGYQETQYF.

V is TRBV10-3 and J is TRBJ2-7; D ambiguous. The CDR3 has 15 residues. Germline V CDR1 and CDR2: ENHRY, SYGVKD. Trimming cost V 2 bases and J 0 bases, with 11 bases left between them. The chain's CDR3 is CAISEPSLSSYEQYF. The CDR3 DNA sequence: TGTGCCATCAGTGAGCCGAGTCTGTCCTCCTACGAGCAGTACTTC.

This chain uses TRBV28 with TRBJ2-1; TRBD2 matches at 7 bases. This CDR3 is built from 16 residues. Germline V CDR1 and CDR2: MDHEN, SYDVKM. The ends lost 4 bases at V and 2 bases at J; junction bases unmatched: 8. Here the CDR3 DNA reads TGTGCCAGCAGTTCCCCCTCCGGGAGGACCTACAATGAGCAGTTCTTC. Residues: CASSSPSGRTYNEQFF.

J is TRBJ2-6 and V is TRBV7-6, with D perhaps matching TRBD2 (5 bases). The CDR3 sequence is 15 residues long. The ends were cut back, 0 bases at V and 4 bases at J, with 7 bases in the middle. Germline assignment: CDR1 SGHVS and CDR2 FNYEAQ. This chain's CDR3 is CASSLAGSGANVLTF. In DNA, the CDR3 is TGTGCCAGCAGCTTAGCGGGGAGCGGGGCCAACGTCCTGACTTTC.

The V gene is TRBV5-1, the J gene TRBJ2-7, with 7 bases matching TRBD1. CDR1 is SGHRS, CDR2 YFSETQ, per germline. This CDR3 has 15 amino acids. Germline trimming cut 3 bases from V and 4 bases from J; bases unmatched to any gene: 10. In DNA, the CDR3 is TGCGCCAGCAGCTCTTCGACAGGGATAGGATACGAGCAGTACTTC. Its protein product is CASSSSTGIGYEQYF.

The chain couples TRBV7-2 to TRBJ1-2; perhaps TRBD1 as D (5 bases). Trimming removed 5 bases from V and 7 bases from J, with 17 bases in between. The CDR3 loop spans 14 amino acids. The germline V gene encodes CDR1 SGHTA and CDR2 FQGNSA. CDR3 protein: CASSARVTVGGYTF. CDR3 coding DNA: TGTGCCAGCAGCGCCAGGGTCACGGTGGGTGGCTACACCTTC. The full variable domain, its missing parts supplied by reference TRBV7-2 and TRBJ1-2, is GAGVSQSPSNKVTEKGKDVELRCDPISGHTALYWYRQSLGQGLEFLIYFQGNSAPDKSGLPSDRFSAERTGGSVSTLTIQRTQQEDSAVYLCASSARVTVGGYTFGSGTRLTVV.

V gene TRBV16 combines with J gene TRBJ1-1; no clear D. The V gene's germline CDR1 is KGHSY and CDR2 FQNENV. Trimming removed 1 base from V and 2 bases from J, with 8 bases in between. This CDR3 is built from 14 residues. This chain's CDR3 is CASSQLQENTEAFF. The CDR3 DNA sequence: TGTGCCAGCAGCCAATTGCAGGAAAACACTGAAGCTTTCTTT.

The V and J genes are TRBV10-2 and TRBJ2-2; the match to TRBD1 covers 8 bases. CDR3 size: 13 residues. Trimming at V came to 8 bases and at J to 5 bases, leaving 4 bases not matched to a gene. Per the germline V gene, CDR1 is WSHSY and CDR2 is SAAADI. The CDR3 sequence is CASGQGVTGELFF. CDR3 sequence (DNA): TGCGCCAGCGGACAGGGAGTGACCGGGGAGCTGTTTTTT.

Details on this clone: A read error may account for a junction end that differs from germline. The chain combines TRBV10-3 with TRBJ2-2, with D maybe TRBD2 (5 bases). Germline V gene sequence: CDR1 ENHRY, CDR2 SYGVKD. CDR3 length: 16 residues. The CDR3 coding sequence is TGTGCCATCAGTGAGTCGACTGTTGCCCGCGGCCGGGGAGCTGTTTTT. Residues: CAISESTVARGRGAVF.

The chain carries TRBV11-2 and TRBJ2-1; a weak D match, TRBD1 (5 bases). V was clipped by 3 bases and J by 13 bases, with 10 bases between them. The germline gives CDR1 SGHAT, CDR2 FQNNGV. This CDR3 comprises 11 residues. The CDR3 nucleotides are TGTGCCAGCAGCTTGGATGACAGTCAGTTCTTC. Translating gives CASSLDDSQFF. Full variable domain (missing parts from reference TRBV11-2 and TRBJ2-1): EAGVAQSPRYKIIEKRQSVAFWCNPISGHATLYWYQQILGQGPKLLIQFQNNGVVDDSQLPKDRFSAERLKGVDSTLKIQPAKLEDSAVYLCASSLDDSQFFGPGTRLTVL.

The genes are TRBV7-9 and TRBJ2-1; 7 bases are a match to TRBD2. Unmatched junction bases numbered 3, after V lost 1 base and J lost 6 bases. The CDR3 sequence is 14 residues long. In germline, CDR1 is SEHNR, CDR2 FQNEAQ (reference sequence). CDR3 bases: TGTGCCAGCAGCTTAGTTGGGACTACCAATGAGCAGTTCTTC. Encoded protein: CASSLVGTTNEQFF. Together with reference TRBV7-9 and TRBJ2-1, the CDR3 gives the full variable domain: DTGVSQNPRHKITKRGQNVTFRCDPISEHNRLYWYRQTLGQGPEFLTYFQNEAQLEKSRLLSDRFSAERPKGSFSTLEIQRTEQGDSAMYLCASSLVGTTNEQFFGPGTRLTVL.

The chain employs TRBV5-1 and TRBJ1-3; 9 bases fit TRBD1. CDR1 and CDR2 (germline): SGHRS, YFSETQ. V shed 3 bases and J 6 bases; nucleotides not matched to a gene: 7. The CDR3 runs 15 residues. The DNA of the CDR3 is TGCGCCAGCAGCTGGGGGACAGGGATAGAAAACACCATATATTTT. It yields the protein CASSWGTGIENTIYF.

The gene calls are TRBV6-1 and TRBJ2-5, with TRBD1 identical over 7 bases. Germline V gene data show CDR1 as MNHNS and CDR2 as SASEGT. V was clipped by 3 bases and J by 2 bases; unmatched bases: 3. The CDR3 extends over 14 amino acids. In nucleotides, the CDR3 is TGTGCCAGCAGTGAGCCGGGACAGCAAGAGACCCAGTACTTC. This sequence encodes CASSEPGQQETQYF.

In its sample, this clone was seen a few times. V usage is TRBV5-4 and J usage is TRBJ2-7; D unclear. V gave up 0 bases and J gave up 4 bases, with 5 bases separating them. This CDR3 is 12 amino acids long. CDR1 and CDR2 (germline): SGHNT, YYREEE (reference sequence). In DNA, the CDR3 is TGTGCCAGCAGCTTGGACGGGTACGAGCAGTACTTC. This translates into CASSLDGYEQYF.

The chain employs TRBV10-3 and TRBJ1-6; D unclear. Trimming shortened V by 3 bases and J by 6 bases, and 9 bases separated the two germline ends. The CDR3 length is 14 residues. Germline V CDR1 and CDR2: ENHRY, SYGVKD. CDR3 sequence (DNA): TGTGCCATCAGTGAATTTGTCCTTAATTCACCCCTCCACTTT. Amino acids: CAISEFVLNSPLHF.

The V and J genes are TRBV6-5 and TRBJ2-7; 7 bases line up with TRBD2. The CDR3 has 14 amino acids. Germline V lookup: CDR1 MNHEY, CDR2 SVGAGI. The V gene end was trimmed by 5 bases and the J gene end by 3 bases; junction bases not matched to a gene: 7. CDR3 loop: CASSRLSSGYEQYF. DNA of the CDR3: TGTGCCAGCAGTCGCCTGTCTAGCGGCTACGAGCAGTACTTC.

This rearrangement joins TRBV30 to TRBJ2-6; D perhaps matches TRBD1 (6 bases). Trimming pared 0 bases from V and 2 bases from J, leaving 8 bases between. This CDR3 region has 15 residues. From germline, CDR1 is GTSNPN and CDR2 SVGIG (reference sequence). The CDR3 nucleotides read TGTGCCTGGAGTGTACCAGGGGCTGGGGCCAACGTCCTGACTTTC. Its translation: CAWSVPGAGANVLTF.

The genes are TRBV6-5 and TRBJ2-7, with D possibly TRBD2 on 6 matching bases. V was shortened by 5 bases and J by 1 base, with 12 bases between the two germline ends. The CDR3 contains 14 residues. Germline V gene sequence: CDR1 MNHEY, CDR2 SVGAGI. The CDR3 loop reads CASSTWGRSYEQYF. In DNA form, the CDR3 reads TGTGCCAGCAGTACCTGGGGGAGGTCCTACGAGCAGTACTTC.

The rearrangement links TRBV24-1 to TRBJ2-3, with unresolved D. The CDR3 runs 14 residues. Germline CDR1 reads KGHDR; CDR2 reads SFDVKD. Trimming shortened V by 9 bases and J by 0 bases, and 12 bases separated the two germline ends. CDR3 protein: CATENRASTDTQYF. CDR3 bases: TGTGCCACCGAGAACAGAGCTAGCACAGATACGCAGTATTTT.

CDR3 residues: CASSSGLNTGELFF. CDR3 DNA sequence: TGTGCCAGCAGCTCGGGACTAAACACCGGGGAGCTGTTTTTT. The chain carries TRBV11-3 and TRBJ2-2, with TRBD2 matching over 7 bases. V was clipped by 4 bases and J by 2 bases; unmatched bases: 1. This CDR3 has 14 amino acids. Germline CDR1 reads SGHNT; CDR2 reads YENEEA.

This CDR3 reads CASSFSTAPNEKLFF. The CDR3 DNA reads TGTGCCAGCAGCTTTTCCACAGCCCCTAATGAAAAACTGTTTTTT. J is TRBJ1-4 and V is TRBV5-4; D is undetermined. The CDR3 totals 15 residues. Germline lookup yields CDR1 SGHNT and CDR2 YYREEE (reference sequence). V shed 2 bases and J shed 3 bases, with 11 bases lying between them.

The chain has TRBV29-1 and TRBJ1-1; tentative D call: TRBD1 (5 bases). V was pared by 5 bases and J by 3 bases, with 13 bases between. This CDR3 has 13 residues. The germline V gene encodes CDR1 SQVTM and CDR2 ANQGSEA. The CDR3 here is CSVSVRVDTEAFF. CDR3 DNA sequence: TGCAGCGTTAGTGTCAGGGTAGACACTGAAGCTTTCTTT.

This clone was recorded only once. The chain employs TRBV18 and TRBJ1-3, with D unclear. The CDR3 contains 17 residues. Germline values: CDR1 KGHSH, CDR2 LQKENI. Between the trimmed V and J ends, which lost 3 bases and 0 bases, there was a span of 15 bases. The CDR3 reads CASSPPSGRNSGNTIYF. The CDR3 bases are TGTGCCAGCTCACCCCCTTCGGGTCGGAACTCTGGAAACACCATATATTTT.

The gene calls are TRBV24-1 and TRBJ2-5; D is unclear. Germline CDR1 is KGHDR and CDR2 is SFDVKD. The CDR3 is 15 residues long. With 9 bases removed from V and 5 bases from J, the gap between germline ends came to 21 bases. The CDR3 nucleotides are TGTGCCACCGGGCGCGTTGAAGGCACCAGCGAGACCCAGTACTTC. This translates into CATGRVEGTSETQYF.

The sample holds one count of this clone. The rearrangement uses TRBV5-1 and TRBJ2-3; 7 bases fit TRBD1. The V segment lost 7 bases and the J segment 4 bases; nucleotides outside the gene matches: 12. CDR1 is SGHRS, CDR2 YFSETQ, per germline. The CDR3 is 15 amino acids. In DNA, the CDR3 is TGCGCCAGCGCCTACAGGGGAGTATCGTCAGATACGCAGTATTTT. This translates into CASAYRGVSSDTQYF.

The chain uses TRBV9 and TRBJ2-1, with 7 bases identical to TRBD2. From germline, CDR1 is SGDLS and CDR2 YYNGEE. The V gene end was trimmed by 6 bases and the J gene end by 9 bases; junction bases not matched to a gene: 12. The CDR3 is 14 amino acids. This CDR3 reads CASTGGGRGVEQFF. The CDR3 DNA follows: TGTGCCAGCACGGGCGGCGGGAGAGGGGTTGAGCAGTTCTTC.

The chain has TRBV7-8 and TRBJ2-7; a weak D match, TRBD2 (5 bases). The ends were cut back, 1 base at V and 2 bases at J, with 15 bases in the middle. The CDR3 spans 16 residues. Germline-derived CDR1 and CDR2 are SGHVS and FQNEAQ. CDR3 DNA sequence: TGTGCCAGCAGCTTAGGGGTGAACATAGCGACCTACGAGCAGTACTTC. This gives the protein CASSLGVNIATYEQYF.

The V and J genes are TRBV7-2 and TRBJ2-1; 12 bases are a match to TRBD2. J lost 6 bases, V lost 2 bases, and 2 bases had no gene match. Per the germline V gene, CDR1 is SGHTA and CDR2 is FQGNSA. This CDR3 is built from 15 residues. The CDR3: CASSLKLAGGNEQFF. CDR3 in DNA: TGTGCCAGCAGCTTAAAACTAGCGGGAGGCAATGAGCAGTTCTTC.

The V gene is TRBV6-1, the J gene TRBJ2-1; D not resolved. The CDR3 loop spans 15 amino acids. V shed 0 bases and J shed 5 bases, with 11 bases lying between them. Germline-derived CDR1 and CDR2 are MNHNS and SASEGT. The CDR3 DNA follows: TGTGCCAGCAGTGAAGCGCTAGGTTTAGACAATGAGCAGTTCTTC. It encodes CASSEALGLDNEQFF.

To note about this clone: In the same sample, other DNA sequences code for this CDR3. The CDR3 DNA sequence: TGTGCCAGCAGCCTACAGGGGGCAAATCAGCCCCAGCATTTT. Protein sequence: CASSLQGANQPQHF. V gene TRBV27 combines with J gene TRBJ1-5, with 9 nucleotides matching TRBD1. The germline gives CDR1 MNHEY, CDR2 SMNVEV (reference sequence). V dropped 6 bases and J dropped 4; count of bases not matched to a gene: 4. This CDR3 has 14 residues.

The chain uses TRBV28 and TRBJ2-2; 10 nucleotides agree with TRBD2. CDR3 length equals 15 residues. The germline gives CDR1 MDHEN, CDR2 SYDVKM. J was trimmed by 1 base and V by 6 bases; bases with no gene match: 2. For the CDR3, the DNA is TGTGCCAGCAGAGTAGCGGGAGGGAACACCGGGGAGCTGTTTTTT. Its translation is CASRVAGGNTGELFF.